This T cell receptor (beta chain) emerged from a study of T-cell memory formation after mild COVID-19 (dated by TCRdb to about 2021). The study in broad terms: TCR sequence clusters from the two donors were found to be largely donor specific. Two young, previously healthy adult volunteers made up the cohort, one male and one female. Longitudinal TCRalpha and TCRbeta repertoire sequencing tracked T-cell clones expanding and contracting after mild COVID-19 in a couple of donors.

PBMCs were isolated by Ficoll-Paque density gradient centrifugation. The table lists this clonotype with a few counts. Its antigen is not yet known. No qualities accompany the bases; no much larger clone lies one base away. The CDR3 starts with the cysteine, ends with the phenylalanine, and has 15 residues. The retained sequence is limited to the CDR3, 45 bases, with the frame set at the first base. Trimming at the junction amounts to 1 base on V and 8 bases on J, and the germline ends lie 17 bases apart. CDR1 is given as LGHNA and CDR2 as YSLEER, both from the germline V gene. Broader findings and caveats from the paper: Contracting CD4+ clones turned up mainly in the CM and EM memory subsets, whereas EMRA was where CD8+ clones were enriched. Only two mild cases were covered in the study, and larger cohorts including severe cases with pre-infection samples were considered necessary. SARS-CoV-2 specificity of the second-wave clones peaking on day 37 was not confirmed. From day 15 to 85, contracting clones showed balanced CD4/CD8 phenotypes, whereas a second wave of clones that expanded from day 15 to 37 leaned towards CD4+. Some responding clones were detected in pre-infection memory, suggesting pre-existing cross-reactive memory T cells joined the SARS-CoV-2 response.

TCRdb shows the sequencer as Illumina NovaSeq 6000. TCRalpha and TCRbeta cDNA libraries were constructed by 5'RACE with constant-segment primers, with sample barcodes and unique molecular identifiers being introduced. Trizol reagent was used to extract RNA from every sample. Libraries were amplified in two PCR steps, with a second sample barcode and Illumina TruSeq adapters added in the second step. Libraries were sequenced on an Illumina NovaSeq with 2 x 150 bp paired-end reads. The original methods were these. With migec v1.2.7, reads were demultiplexed and then collapsed into UMI-guided consensus sequences. Using mixcr v2.1.11, UMI consensuses were aligned to TRA and TRB V and J templates and then assembled into clonotypes. A clonotype was counted as expanded or contracted only when both edgeR and NoisET called the clonotype significant, with the noise models trained on biological replicates. For edgeR calls, the cutoffs were a false discovery rate-adjusted p below 0.01 and a log2 fold-change threshold of 1. As an exploratory analysis of dynamics, PCA with hierarchical clustering was applied to max-normalized trajectories of the 1000 most abundant clonotypes. Each responding clone was given a CD4 or CD8 phenotype based on the CD4+ and CD8+ repertoires, which had been sequenced separately. TCRdb took the public reads, trimmed them with fastp at Q25, ran MiXCR for clone calling and kept in-frame beta chains. Entries that share a CDR3 protein sequence are merged under the most common genes and DNA. The V and J calls and clone size are TCRdb's, not the authors'. In all, the sample holds a few hundred thousand distinct CDR3 sequences, and 24% of those were seen once. Of the sample, roughly 8.7% is held by the ten largest clones.

Here the chain combines TRBV4-3 and TRBJ1-1; the D gene is perhaps TRBD1, from 6 matching bases. The sequence was obtained from an adult woman who had mild COVID-19 (a few samples of this study predate the infection). The sample titles of this study are shuffled in the database, so cell type and time point are left out; the donor was told from shared clones. The sample was PBMCs or a T cell subset sorted from them (not recorded which). The CDR3: CASSQAPRTDAEAFF. The bases read TGCGCCAGCAGCCAAGCCCCTCGGACAGATGCAGAAGCTTTCTTT.